The subject of this entry is one TCR beta chain. This sample was included in a study of blood T cell repertoires in COVID-19. For the study at large: Acute-phase and convalescent COVID-19 samples originated in the United States, Italy and Spain. Sources were T cells, B-cell-depleted T cells, or PBMCs; the material itself was cDNA or gDNA.

Germline CDR1 reads LNHDA; CDR2 reads SQIVND (reference sequence). The CDR3 has 14 amino acids. Trimming removed 4 bases at V and 5 bases at J, with 14 bases between. In the authors' workflow: From reference gene primer amplification, estimates of nucleated cell counts were derived. Profiling relied on immunoSEQ multiplex PCR, and the TCRdb table lists in-frame clones only, not all of them. V and J calls and clone size are given by that table; D and trimming were obtained from the DNA. Here the sample spans approximately 50,000 clones, more than 75% being singletons. Sequencing was done on a sample of peripheral blood. This receptor was identified in a human donor in a cohort sampled during active COVID-19. V usage is TRBV19 and J usage is TRBJ2-5; D gene unclear. DNA for the CDR3: TGTGCCAGTAGTAAAGGAGCCCTCGGGGAGACCCAGTACTTC. This codes for CASSKGALGETQYF.